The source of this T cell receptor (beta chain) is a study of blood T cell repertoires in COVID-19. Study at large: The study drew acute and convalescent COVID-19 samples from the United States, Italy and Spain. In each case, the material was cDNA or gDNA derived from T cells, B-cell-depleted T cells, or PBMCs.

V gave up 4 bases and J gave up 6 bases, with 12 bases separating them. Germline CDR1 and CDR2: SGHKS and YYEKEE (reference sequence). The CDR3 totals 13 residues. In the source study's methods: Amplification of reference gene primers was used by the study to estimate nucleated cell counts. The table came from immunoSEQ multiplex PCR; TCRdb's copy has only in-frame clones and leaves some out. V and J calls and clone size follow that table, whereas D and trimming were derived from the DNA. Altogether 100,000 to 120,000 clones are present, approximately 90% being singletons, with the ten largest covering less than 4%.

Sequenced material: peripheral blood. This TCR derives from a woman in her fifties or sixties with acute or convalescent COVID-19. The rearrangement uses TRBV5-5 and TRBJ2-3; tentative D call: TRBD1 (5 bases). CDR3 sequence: CASSPRAVDTQYF. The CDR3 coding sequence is TGTGCCAGCAGCCCCAGGGCCGTGGATACGCAGTATTTT.